These 23 T cell receptor beta chains originate from one sample sequenced in a study of memory CD8 T cells in hepatitis C reinfection. The assay was immunoSEQ multiplex PCR, and TCRdb's table has in-frame clones only and misses some. The table includes tens of thousands of clones, over 85% detected once. Time point reported: pre-reinfection, 55 to 20 weeks before reinfection detection. No in vitro expansion preceded TCR sequencing of the sorted cells. Sequences were obtained from naive CD8+ T cells sorted from blood. The receptor source for this set is a man between 18 and 35 years old with hepatitis C virus infection.

This sequence joins TRBV6-5 and TRBJ1-1; 8 positions agree with TRBD1. V shed 5 bases and J 3 bases; nucleotides not matched to a gene: 5. The CDR3 sequence is 14 residues long. CDR1 and CDR2 from the germline V gene are MNHEY and SVGAGI. The CDR3 protein is CASSDRGGDTEAFF. The CDR3 DNA follows: TGTGCCAGCAGTGACAGGGGTGGGGACACTGAAGCTTTCTTT.

The chain recombines TRBV6-6 with TRBJ2-7; the D gene is possibly TRBD1 (6 bases). Per the germline V gene, CDR1 is MNHNY and CDR2 is SVGAGI (reference sequence). V gave up 5 bases and J gave up 3 bases, with 11 bases separating them. The CDR3 runs 13 residues. CDR3 in DNA: TGTGCCAGCAGTATCGACAGGAGCTACGAGCAGTACGTC. Its protein is CASSIDRSYEQYV.

The chain has TRBV28 and TRBJ2-1; TRBD1 matches 7 bases. The ends lost 6 bases at V and 6 bases at J; junction bases unmatched: 8. The CDR3 consists of 14 residues. From germline, CDR1 is MDHEN and CDR2 SYDVKM. Here the CDR3 reads CASSYFGTVNEQFF. The CDR3 DNA reads TGTGCCAGCAGCTATTTCGGGACAGTCAATGAGCAGTTCTTC.

V gene TRBV5-3 combines with J gene TRBJ1-1; TRBD1 matches 10 bases. TRBV5-3 is an ORF for which the function is uncertain. The V gene end was trimmed by 1 base and the J gene end by 4 bases; junction bases not matched to a gene: 7. The CDR3 loop spans 16 amino acids. CDR3 region: CARSLWTGGGVTEAFF. CDR3 in DNA: TGTGCCAGAAGCTTGTGGACAGGGGGAGGGGTCACTGAAGCTTTCTTT.

This chain joins TRBV19 and TRBJ2-4, with TRBD1 identical over 8 bases. V shed 1 base, J shed 2 bases, and the junction held 4 bases outside the gene matches. There are 16 residues in the CDR3. From germline, CDR1 is LNHDA and CDR2 SQIVND (reference sequence). The CDR3 coding sequence is TGTGCCAGTAGTATAGGCGACAGGGGCACCAAAAACATTCAGTACTTC. Amino acids: CASSIGDRGTKNIQYF.

The genes are TRBV5-4 and TRBJ2-1; tentatively, D is TRBD1 (5 bases). V lost 4 bases and J lost 5, with 25 bases in between. CDR1 and CDR2 from the germline V gene are SGHNT and YYREEE (reference sequence). The CDR3 spans 18 residues. This chain's CDR3 is CASSQGVHPQNPHNEQFF. In DNA form, the CDR3 reads TGTGCCAGCAGCCAGGGTGTCCATCCTCAAAACCCCCACAATGAGCAGTTCTTC.

The rearrangement uses TRBV12-2 and TRBJ2-7; TRBD1, as called in the table, went unchecked against the DNA. TRBV12-2 is annotated as a pseudogene. CDR3 length: 12 amino acids. The CDR3 is CASRLDKYEQYF. In DNA form, the CDR3 reads TGTGCAAGTCGCTTGGACAAGTACGAGCAGTACTTC.

The V gene is TRBV6-5, the J gene TRBJ2-7, with 9 bases lining up with TRBD1. Germline loops: CDR1 MNHEY, CDR2 SVGAGI. The CDR3 is made up of 14 amino acids. V was pared by 5 bases and J by 5 bases, with 7 bases of the junction left unmatched. DNA for the CDR3: TGTGCCAGCAGTCCCGGGACAGGGCTTCACGAGCAGTACTTC. This translates into CASSPGTGLHEQYF.

This clone is a singleton in its sample. The chain links TRBV7-8 to TRBJ2-7; D unresolved. This CDR3 spans 13 amino acids. Deletions cut 5 bases from V and 0 bases from J, with 8 bases between. Germline V gene lookup returns CDR1 SGHVS and CDR2 FQNEAQ. CDR3 region: CASSSSSSYEQYV. In DNA, the CDR3 is TGTGCCAGCAGCAGTTCTAGCTCCTACGAGCAGTACGTC.

The chain combines TRBV11-2 with TRBJ2-1; 8 bases agree with TRBD1. The germline gives CDR1 SGHAT, CDR2 FQNNGV. The V gene end was trimmed by 4 bases and the J gene end by 6 bases; junction bases not matched to a gene: 17. The CDR3 is 18 amino acids. The CDR3 loop is CASSSPGQGLNAVNEQFF. CDR3 DNA: TGTGCCAGCAGCTCACCCGGACAGGGTCTAAATGCAGTCAATGAGCAGTTCTTC.

The chain couples TRBV2 to TRBJ2-7; no reliable D call. Germline values: CDR1 SNHLY, CDR2 FYNNEI. This CDR3 is built from 12 residues. V was cut by 7 bases and J by 2 bases, with 9 bases left in between. The CDR3 nucleotides read TGTGCCAGCAAGCCTCGGGCCTACGAGCAGTACTTC. Protein: CASKPRAYEQYF.

The V and J genes are TRBV2 and TRBJ2-2, with D perhaps matching TRBD1 (7 bases). V dropped 4 bases and J dropped 6 bases, with 18 bases sitting between them. The germline CDR1 and CDR2 sequences are SNHLY and FYNNEI. This CDR3 is built from 16 residues. The CDR3: CASSGRQGGESGELFF. The CDR3 bases are TGTGCCAGCAGTGGGAGACAGGGCGGGGAGTCCGGGGAGCTGTTTTTT.

This chain uses TRBV7-2 with TRBJ1-2; 9 bases match TRBD1. CDR1 and CDR2 (germline): SGHTA, FQGNSA. The CDR3 is made up of 17 amino acids. After removal of 2 bases from V and 1 base from J, the junction contained 8 bases not matched to a gene. CDR3 nucleotides: TGTGCCAGCAGCTTACCAACGGGACAGGGAAGTAACTATGGCTACACCTTC. Translated: CASSLPTGQGSNYGYTF.

The gene calls are TRBV6-5 and TRBJ2-1; possible D gene TRBD2, 5 bases. The CDR3 has 16 residues. Germline assignment: CDR1 MNHEY and CDR2 SVGAGI. V dropped 2 bases and J dropped 2 bases, with 13 bases sitting between them. CDR3 loop: CASSYERVRAYNEQFF. In nucleotides, the CDR3 is TGTGCCAGCAGTTACGAGAGGGTCCGAGCCTACAATGAGCAGTTCTTC.

The genes are TRBV2 and TRBJ1-1, with 7 bases fitting TRBD1. The germline V gene has CDR1 SNHLY and CDR2 FYNNEI. This CDR3 region has 14 residues. The J segment lost 11 bases and the V segment lost 8 bases, leaving 17 bases of the junction unmatched. The CDR3 region has the DNA TGTGCCAGCCTCGCTCCCCTGGCAGGGGGATCGGCTTTCTTT. This translates into CASLAPLAGGSAFF.

The chain uses TRBV10-1 and TRBJ2-2; D is possibly TRBD2 (5 bases). Trimming removed 4 bases at V and 3 bases at J, with 9 bases between. This CDR3 is 14 amino acids long. Germline CDR1 and CDR2: WNHNN and SYGVQD (reference sequence). The CDR3 nucleotides read TGCGCCAGCAGTGCGCTACTAGACACCGGGGAGCTGTTTTTT. Amino acids: CASSALLDTGELFF.

V gene TRBV4-1 combines with J gene TRBJ2-7, with 10 positions matching TRBD1. CDR3 length: 15 amino acids. The germline gives CDR1 MGHRA, CDR2 YSYEKL. The ends lost 0 bases at V and 2 bases at J; junction bases unmatched: 1. Written as DNA, the CDR3 is TGCGCCAGCAGCCAAGACGGACAGGGGGCCTACGAGCAGTACTTC. Its protein is CASSQDGQGAYEQYF.

The chain links TRBV5-8 to TRBJ2-2, with TRBD2 matching over 9 bases. J lost 4 bases, V lost 3 bases, and 13 bases had no gene match. Germline-derived CDR1 and CDR2 are SGHTS and YDEGEE. This CDR3 has 18 amino acids. This CDR3 reads CASSSNYIAGDGTGELFF. CDR3 bases: TGTGCCAGCAGCTCCAACTATATAGCGGGAGATGGCACCGGGGAGCTGTTTTTT. Filled out from reference TRBV5-8 and TRBJ2-2, the complete variable domain reads EAGVTQSPTHLIKTRGQQATLRCSPISGHTSVYWYQQALGLGLQFLLWYDEGEERNRGNFPPRFSGRQFPNYSSELNVNALELEDSALYLCASSSNYIAGDGTGELFFGEGSRLTVL.

The gene calls are TRBV4-1 and TRBJ2-5, with D tentatively TRBD2 (6 bases). The CDR3 loop spans 16 amino acids. CDR1 MGHRA and CDR2 YSYEKL come from the germline V gene. The V end was cut by 3 bases, the J end by 4 bases, with 18 bases between. Here the CDR3 DNA reads TGCGCCAGCAGCCAGACTTCGGGACTCCTTTTAGAGACCCAGTACTTC. Translating it yields CASSQTSGLLLETQYF.

This sequence joins TRBV11-3 and TRBJ2-3; D may be TRBD2 (5 bases). The CDR3 is made up of 13 amino acids. Trimming cost V 5 bases and J 1 base, with 7 bases left between them. Germline CDR1 and CDR2: SGHNT and YENEEA. CDR3 loop: CASSLGGTDTQYF. The CDR3 bases are TGTGCCAGCAGCCTCGGGGGCACAGATACGCAGTATTTT.

V is TRBV11-2 and J is TRBJ1-1, with a tentative D call TRBD1 (5 bases). Germline V gives CDR1 SGHAT, CDR2 FQNNGV. Between the trimmed V and J ends, which lost 3 bases and 0 bases, there was a span of 5 bases. CDR3 length equals 13 residues. The CDR3 region has the DNA TGTGCCAGCAGCTTGACAGTGAACACTGAAGCTTTCTTT. Protein sequence: CASSLTVNTEAFF.

This chain joins TRBV19 and TRBJ2-1; 8 nucleotides align to TRBD2. This CDR3 has 15 amino acids. The germline gives CDR1 LNHDA, CDR2 SQIVND (reference sequence). The V and J ends lost 5 bases and 7 bases, in that order; junction bases with no gene match: 10. CDR3 DNA sequence: TGTGCCAGTAGTCCAGGGACTAGGGGGAGGAATGAGCAGTTCTTC. Translating gives CASSPGTRGRNEQFF.

The chain links TRBV18 to TRBJ2-7; 7 positions match TRBD2. Per the germline V gene, CDR1 is KGHSH and CDR2 is LQKENI. V lost 6 bases, J lost 5 bases, and 10 bases stayed unmatched. This CDR3 is 14 amino acids long. CDR3 region: CASSASGDGDEQYF. In DNA form, the CDR3 reads TGTGCCAGCTCCGCTAGCGGTGACGGGGACGAGCAGTACTTC.